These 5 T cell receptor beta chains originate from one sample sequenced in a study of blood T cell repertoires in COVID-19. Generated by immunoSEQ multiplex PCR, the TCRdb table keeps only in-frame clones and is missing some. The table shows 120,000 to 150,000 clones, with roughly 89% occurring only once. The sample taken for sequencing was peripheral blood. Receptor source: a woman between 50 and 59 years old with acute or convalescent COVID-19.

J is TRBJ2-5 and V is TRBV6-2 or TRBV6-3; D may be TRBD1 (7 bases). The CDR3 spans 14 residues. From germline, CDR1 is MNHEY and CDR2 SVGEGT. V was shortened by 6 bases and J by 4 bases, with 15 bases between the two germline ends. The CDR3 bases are TGTGCCAGCAGCCAACACAGGGGAGGAGAGACCCAGTACTTC. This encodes CASSQHRGGETQYF.

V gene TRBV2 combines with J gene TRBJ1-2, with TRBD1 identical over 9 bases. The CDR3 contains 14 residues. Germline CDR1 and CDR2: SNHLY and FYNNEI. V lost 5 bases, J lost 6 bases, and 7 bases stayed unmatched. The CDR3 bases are TGTGCCAGCAGTAAACAGGGGGCGACGAATGGCTACACCTTC. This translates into CASSKQGATNGYTF.

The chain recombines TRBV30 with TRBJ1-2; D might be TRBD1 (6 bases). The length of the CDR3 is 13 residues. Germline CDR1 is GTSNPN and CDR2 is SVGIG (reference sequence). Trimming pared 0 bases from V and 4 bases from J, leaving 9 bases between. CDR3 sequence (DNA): TGTGCCTGGAGTGTCTACAGGGCCTATGGCTACACCTTC. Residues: CAWSVYRAYGYTF.

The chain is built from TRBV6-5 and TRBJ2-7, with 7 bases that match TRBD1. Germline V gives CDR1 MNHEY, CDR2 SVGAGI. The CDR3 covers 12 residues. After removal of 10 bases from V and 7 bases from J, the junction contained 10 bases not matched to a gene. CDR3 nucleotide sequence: TGTGCCAACAACCAGGGGGAGATGGAGCAGTACTTC. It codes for CANNQGEMEQYF.

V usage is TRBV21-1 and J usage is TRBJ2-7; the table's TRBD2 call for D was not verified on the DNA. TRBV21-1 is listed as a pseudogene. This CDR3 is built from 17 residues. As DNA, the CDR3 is TGTGCCAGCAGCAAGGACCGACTAGCGGGAGGCTTCTACGAGCAGTACTTC. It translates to CASSKDRLAGGFYEQYF.